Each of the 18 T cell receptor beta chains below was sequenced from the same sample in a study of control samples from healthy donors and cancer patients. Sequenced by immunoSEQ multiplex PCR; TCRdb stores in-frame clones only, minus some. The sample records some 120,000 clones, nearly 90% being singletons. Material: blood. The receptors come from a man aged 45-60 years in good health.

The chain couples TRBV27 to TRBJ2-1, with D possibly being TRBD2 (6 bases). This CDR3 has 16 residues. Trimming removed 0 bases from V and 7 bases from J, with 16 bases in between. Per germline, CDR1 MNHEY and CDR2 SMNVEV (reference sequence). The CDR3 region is CASSLSPGTLGNEQFF. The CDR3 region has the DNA TGTGCCAGCAGTTTATCACCGGGGACTTTAGGAAATGAGCAGTTCTTC.

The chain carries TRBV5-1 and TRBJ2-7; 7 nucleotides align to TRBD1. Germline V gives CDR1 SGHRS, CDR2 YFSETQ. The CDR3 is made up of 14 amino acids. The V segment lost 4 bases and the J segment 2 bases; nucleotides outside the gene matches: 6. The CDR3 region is CASSVVDRAYEQYF. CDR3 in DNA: TGCGCCAGCAGCGTCGTTGACAGGGCCTACGAGCAGTACTTC.

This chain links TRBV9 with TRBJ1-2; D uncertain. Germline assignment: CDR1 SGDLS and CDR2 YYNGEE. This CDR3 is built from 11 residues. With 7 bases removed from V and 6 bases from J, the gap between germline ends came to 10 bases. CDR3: CASGKNNGYTF. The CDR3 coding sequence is TGTGCCAGCGGGAAGAATAATGGCTACACCTTC.

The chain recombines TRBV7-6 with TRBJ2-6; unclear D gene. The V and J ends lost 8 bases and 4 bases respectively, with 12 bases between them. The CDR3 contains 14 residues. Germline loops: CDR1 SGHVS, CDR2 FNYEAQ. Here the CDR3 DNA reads TGTGCCAGCCGCCGAACGGCAGGGGCCAACGTCCTGACTTTC. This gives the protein CASRRTAGANVLTF. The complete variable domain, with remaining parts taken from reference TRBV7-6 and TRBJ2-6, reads GAGVSQSPRYKVTKRGQDVALRCDPISGHVSLYWYRQALGQGPEFLTYFNYEAQQDKSGLPNDRFSAERPEGSISTLTIQRTEQRDSAMYRCASRRTAGANVLTFGAGSRLTVL.

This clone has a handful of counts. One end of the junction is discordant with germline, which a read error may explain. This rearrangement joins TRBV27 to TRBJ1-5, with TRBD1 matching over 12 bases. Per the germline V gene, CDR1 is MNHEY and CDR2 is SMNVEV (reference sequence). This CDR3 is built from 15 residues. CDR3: CASSAGTGGKQPQHF. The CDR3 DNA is TGTGCCAGCAGTGCCGGGACAGGGGGCAAACAGCCCCAGCATTTT.

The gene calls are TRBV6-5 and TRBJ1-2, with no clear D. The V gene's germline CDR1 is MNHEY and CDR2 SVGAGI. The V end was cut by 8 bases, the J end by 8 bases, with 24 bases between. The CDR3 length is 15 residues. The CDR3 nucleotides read TGTGCCAGCGGCGCCGAACCCCGCACCTCTGCAGGCTACACCTTC. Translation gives CASGAEPRTSAGYTF.

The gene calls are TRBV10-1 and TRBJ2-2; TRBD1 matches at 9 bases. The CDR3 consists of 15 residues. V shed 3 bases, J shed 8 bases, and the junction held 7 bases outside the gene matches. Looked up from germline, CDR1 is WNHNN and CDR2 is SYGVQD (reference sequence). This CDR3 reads CASSDSGTGSGELFF. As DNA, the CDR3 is TGCGCCAGCAGTGACTCCGGGACAGGGTCTGGGGAGCTGTTTTTT.

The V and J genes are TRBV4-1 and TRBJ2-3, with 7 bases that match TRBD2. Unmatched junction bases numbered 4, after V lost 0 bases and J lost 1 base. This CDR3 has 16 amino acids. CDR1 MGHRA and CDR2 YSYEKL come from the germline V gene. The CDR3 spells CASSQDLRGGTDTQYF. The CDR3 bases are TGCGCCAGCAGCCAAGACCTACGGGGGGGCACAGATACGCAGTATTTT.

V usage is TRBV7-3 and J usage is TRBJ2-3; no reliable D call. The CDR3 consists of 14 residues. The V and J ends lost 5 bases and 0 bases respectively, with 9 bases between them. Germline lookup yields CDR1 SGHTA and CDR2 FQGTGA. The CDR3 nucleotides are TGTGCCAGCAGCCCCCAGTCTAGCACAGATACGCAGTATTTT. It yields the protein CASSPQSSTDTQYF.

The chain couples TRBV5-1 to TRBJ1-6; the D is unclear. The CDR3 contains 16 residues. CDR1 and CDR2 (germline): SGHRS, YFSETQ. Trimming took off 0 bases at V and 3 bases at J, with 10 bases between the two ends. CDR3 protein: CASSLDMGYYNSPLHF. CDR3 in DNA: TGCGCCAGCAGCTTGGATATGGGGTACTATAATTCACCCCTCCACTTT.

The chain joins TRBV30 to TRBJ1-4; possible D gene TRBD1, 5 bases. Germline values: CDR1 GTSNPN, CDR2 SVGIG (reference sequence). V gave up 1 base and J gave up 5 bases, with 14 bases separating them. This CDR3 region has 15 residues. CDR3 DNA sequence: TGTGCCTGGAGTGCCAGGACAACCAACAATGAAAAACTGTTTTTT. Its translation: CAWSARTTNNEKLFF.

CDR3 DNA sequence: TGTGCCAGCAGCTTGACTGAAAACACCGGGGAGCTGTTTTTT. Protein: CASSLTENTGELFF. The gene calls are TRBV7-9 and TRBJ2-2; D is undetermined. The CDR3 runs to 14 residues. The germline gives CDR1 SEHNR, CDR2 FQNEAQ (reference sequence). The ends were cut back, 3 bases at V and 2 bases at J, with 7 bases in the middle.

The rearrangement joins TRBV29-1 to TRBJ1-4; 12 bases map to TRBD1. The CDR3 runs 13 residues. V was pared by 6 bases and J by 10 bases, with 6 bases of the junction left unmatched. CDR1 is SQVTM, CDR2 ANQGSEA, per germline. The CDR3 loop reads CSVGQGANGKLFF. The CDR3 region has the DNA TGCAGCGTGGGACAGGGGGCGAACGGAAAACTGTTTTTT.

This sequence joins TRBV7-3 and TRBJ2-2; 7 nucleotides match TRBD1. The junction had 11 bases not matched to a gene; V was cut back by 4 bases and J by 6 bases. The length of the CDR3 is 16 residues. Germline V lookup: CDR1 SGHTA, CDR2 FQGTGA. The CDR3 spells CASSWTGTAASGELFF. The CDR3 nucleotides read TGTGCCAGCAGCTGGACCGGGACAGCGGCATCCGGGGAGCTGTTTTTT.

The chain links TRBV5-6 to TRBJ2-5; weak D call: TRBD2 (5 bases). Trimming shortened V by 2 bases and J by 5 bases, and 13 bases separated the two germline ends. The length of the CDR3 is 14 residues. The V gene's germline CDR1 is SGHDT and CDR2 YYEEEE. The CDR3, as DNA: TGTGCCAGCAGCTTTTACGAGGGCGGGGAGACCCAGTACTTC. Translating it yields CASSFYEGGETQYF.

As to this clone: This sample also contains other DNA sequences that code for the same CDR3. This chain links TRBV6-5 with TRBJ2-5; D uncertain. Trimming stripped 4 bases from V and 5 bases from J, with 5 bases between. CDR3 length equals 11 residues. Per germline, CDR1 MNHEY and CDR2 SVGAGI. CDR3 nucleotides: TGTGCCAGCAGTTCCCAGGAGACCCAGTACTTC. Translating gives CASSSQETQYF.

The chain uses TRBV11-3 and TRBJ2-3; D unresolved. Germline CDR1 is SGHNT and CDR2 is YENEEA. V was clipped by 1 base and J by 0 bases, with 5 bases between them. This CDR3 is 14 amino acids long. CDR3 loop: CASSLVQSTDTQYF. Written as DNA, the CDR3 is TGTGCCAGCAGCTTAGTCCAGAGCACAGATACGCAGTATTTT.

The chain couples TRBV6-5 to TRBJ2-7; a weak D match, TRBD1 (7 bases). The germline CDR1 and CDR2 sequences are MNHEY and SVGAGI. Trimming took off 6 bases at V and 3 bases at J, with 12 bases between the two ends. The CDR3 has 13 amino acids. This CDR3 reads CASSPRGDYEQYF. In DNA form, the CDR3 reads TGTGCCAGCAGCCCCAGGGGGGACTACGAGCAGTACTTC.